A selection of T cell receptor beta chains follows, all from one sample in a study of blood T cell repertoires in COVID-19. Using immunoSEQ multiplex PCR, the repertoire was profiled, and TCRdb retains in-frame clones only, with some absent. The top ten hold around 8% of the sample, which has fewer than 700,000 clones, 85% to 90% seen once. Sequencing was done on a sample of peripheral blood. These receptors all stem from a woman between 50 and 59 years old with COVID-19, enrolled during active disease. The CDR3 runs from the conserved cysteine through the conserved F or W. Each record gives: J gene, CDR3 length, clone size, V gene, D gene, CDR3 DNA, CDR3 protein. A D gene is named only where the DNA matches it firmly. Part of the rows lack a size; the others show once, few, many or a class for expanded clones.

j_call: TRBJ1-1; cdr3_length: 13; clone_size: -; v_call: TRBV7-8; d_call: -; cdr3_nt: TGTGCCAGCAGCTTATCCGTGGGAGATGAAGCTTTCTTT; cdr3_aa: CASSLSVGDEAFF
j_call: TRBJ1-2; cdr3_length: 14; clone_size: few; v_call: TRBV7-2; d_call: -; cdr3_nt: TGTGCCAGCAGCTTAGACGGGGGTAACTATGGCTACACCTTC; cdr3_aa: CASSLDGGNYGYTF
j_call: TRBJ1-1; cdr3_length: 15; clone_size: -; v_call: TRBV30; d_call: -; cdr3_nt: TGTGCTCTGAAGTTGAATGCAGGGGAAGGCACTGAAGCTTTCTTT; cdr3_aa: CALKLNAGEGTEAFF
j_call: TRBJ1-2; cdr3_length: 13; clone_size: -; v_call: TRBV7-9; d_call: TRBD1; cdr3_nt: TGTGCCAGCAGCTTGGGGACAGGCTATGGCTACACCTTC; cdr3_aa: CASSLGTGYGYTF
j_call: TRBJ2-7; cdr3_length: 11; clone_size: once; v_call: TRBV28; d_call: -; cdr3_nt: TGTGCCAGCAGCTTAATAGAGGAGCAGTACTTC; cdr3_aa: CASSLIEEQYF
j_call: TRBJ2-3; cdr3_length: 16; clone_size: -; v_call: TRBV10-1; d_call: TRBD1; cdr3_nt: TGCGCCAGCAGTGAGAGGGACAGGGGCGAGAAAGATACGCAGTATTTT; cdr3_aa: CASSERDRGEKDTQYF
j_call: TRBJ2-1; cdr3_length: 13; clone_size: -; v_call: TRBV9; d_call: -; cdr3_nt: TGTGCCAGCAGCGTAGAACCCGCGGGGGAGCAGTTCTTC; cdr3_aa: CASSVEPAGEQFF
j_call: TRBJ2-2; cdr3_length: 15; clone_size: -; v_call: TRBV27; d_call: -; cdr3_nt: TGTGCCAGCAGTTTAGCGGCCTCGGGCACCGGGGAGCTGTTTTTT; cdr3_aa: CASSLAASGTGELFF
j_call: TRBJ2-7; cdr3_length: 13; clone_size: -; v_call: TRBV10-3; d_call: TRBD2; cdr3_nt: TGTGCCACAAGTAGCGGGGGGGCCTACGAGCAGTACTTC; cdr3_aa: CATSSGGAYEQYF
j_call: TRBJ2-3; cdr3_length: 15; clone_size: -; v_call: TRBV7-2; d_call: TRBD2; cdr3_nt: TGTGCCAGCAGCCCGCGAGCGGGGGGCACAGATACGCAGTATTTT; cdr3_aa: CASSPRAGGTDTQYF
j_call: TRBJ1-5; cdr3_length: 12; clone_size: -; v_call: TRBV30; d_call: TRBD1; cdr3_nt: TGTGCCTGGACGACAGGGAATCAGCCCCAGCATTTT; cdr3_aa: CAWTTGNQPQHF
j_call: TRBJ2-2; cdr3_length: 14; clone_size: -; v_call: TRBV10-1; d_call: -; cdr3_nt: TGCGCCAGCTCGGGACTTCTGAACACCGGGGAGCTGTTTTTT; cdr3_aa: CASSGLLNTGELFF
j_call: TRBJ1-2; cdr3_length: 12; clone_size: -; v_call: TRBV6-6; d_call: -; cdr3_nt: TGTGCCAGCAGTTACTTTCTGGCTGGCTACACCTTC; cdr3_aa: CASSYFLAGYTF
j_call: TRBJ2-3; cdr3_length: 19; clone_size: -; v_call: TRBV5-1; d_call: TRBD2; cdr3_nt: TGCGCCAGCAGCTCGGGACTAGCGGGGGCCTCGGGCTACACAGATACGCAGTATTTT; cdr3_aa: CASSSGLAGASGYTDTQYF
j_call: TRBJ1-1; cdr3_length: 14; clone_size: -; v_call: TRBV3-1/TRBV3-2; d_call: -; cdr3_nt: TGTGCCAGCAGCCCCCGGGGTGAGAACACTGAAGCTTTCTTT; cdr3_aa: CASSPRGENTEAFF
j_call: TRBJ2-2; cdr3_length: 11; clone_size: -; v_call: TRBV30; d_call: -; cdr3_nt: TGTGCCTGGTTAGGGGCCGGGGAGCTGTTTTTT; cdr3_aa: CAWLGAGELFF
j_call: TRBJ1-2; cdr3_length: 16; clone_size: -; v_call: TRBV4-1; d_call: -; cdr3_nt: TGCGCCAGCAGCCCCGAGCGCGGGCTGCCGAACTATGGCTACACCTTC; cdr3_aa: CASSPERGLPNYGYTF